The clone carrying this T cell receptor beta chain was counted a single time. The target antigen is unknown. The data were obtained in a study of blood T cells in healthy people across ages. The use of a sample-barcoded 5' primer and a J-beta primer mix characterized a second PCR of roughly 6 to 12 cycles. A template-switch adaptor that had 12 random nucleotides put a tag on each cDNA molecule. In TCRdb, the 5' RACE reads were re-called with MiXCR into one record per CDR3 protein. Here the sample spans 1.4 million to 1.5 million distinct CDR3 sequences, 40% to 50% being singletons. V was shortened by 2 bases and J by 2 bases, with 19 bases between the two germline ends. The germline V gene encodes CDR1 GTSNPN and CDR2 SVGIG (reference sequence). This CDR3 contains 16 residues. General observations from the study: Diversity of TCR beta per million T cells declined in a roughly linear way with age. Investigators treated diversity estimates from one million T cells as underestimates. In long-lived donors, naive CD4+ cell counts and diversity exceeded those of aged donors.

Sequencing input: blood. The TCR originated in a woman aged 18-29 years in good health. The chain is built from TRBV30 and TRBJ2-7, with D possibly called TRBD1 or TRBD2 (6 bases each). Written as DNA, the CDR3 is TGTGCCTGGAGTAAAGGGTGGGGGCGGGGTACCTACGAGCAGTACTTC. It specifies CAWSKGWGRGTYEQYF.